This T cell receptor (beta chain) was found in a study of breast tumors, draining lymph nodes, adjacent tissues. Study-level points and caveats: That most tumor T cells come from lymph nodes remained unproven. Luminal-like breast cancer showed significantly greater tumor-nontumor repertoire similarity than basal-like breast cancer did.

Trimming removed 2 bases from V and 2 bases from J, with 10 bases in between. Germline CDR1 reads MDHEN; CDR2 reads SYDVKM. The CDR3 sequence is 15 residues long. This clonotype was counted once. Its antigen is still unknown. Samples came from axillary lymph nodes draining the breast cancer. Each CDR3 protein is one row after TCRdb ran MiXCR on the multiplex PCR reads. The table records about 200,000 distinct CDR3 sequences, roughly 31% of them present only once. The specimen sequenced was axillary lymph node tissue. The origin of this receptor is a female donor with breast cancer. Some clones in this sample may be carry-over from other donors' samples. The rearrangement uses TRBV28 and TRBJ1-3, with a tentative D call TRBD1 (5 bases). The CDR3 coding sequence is TGTGCCAGCAGTTTAGAGGGGAGGGCTGGAAACACCATATATTTT. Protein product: CASSLEGRAGNTIYF.